Shown below are 20 T cell receptor beta chains from a single sample sequenced in a study of molecular identifiers for immune sequencing clone quantification. Using its own MiXCR run on the PCR reads, TCRdb lists one record per CDR3 protein. The table lists over 85,000 distinct CDR3 sequences, 35% of them singletons. Sequenced input: naive CD8+ T cells from blood, with Jurkat cell RNA spiked in. The subset denotes: FACS-sorted CD8+CD4-CCR7+CD45RA+ naive T cells. The receptors come from a human donor in good health. Some libraries in this study had Jurkat cell RNA spiked in.

The chain is built from TRBV25-1 and TRBJ1-1; perhaps TRBD1 as D (6 bases). V was shortened by 7 bases and J by 2 bases, with 14 bases between the two germline ends. The CDR3 sequence is 14 residues long. CDR1 MGHDK and CDR2 SYGVNS come from the germline V gene. The CDR3 reads CASKARGDNTEAFF. CDR3 DNA: TGTGCCAGCAAGGCCAGGGGCGACAACACTGAAGCTTTCTTT.

A few counts support this clonotype. The genes are TRBV6-5 and TRBJ2-3; 12 bases align to TRBD2. Trimming cost V 5 bases and J 6 bases; bases outside gene matches: 6. CDR1 and CDR2 from the germline V gene are MNHEY and SVGAGI. The CDR3 sequence is 15 residues long. The CDR3 reads CASSQLAGGLDTQYF. The DNA for the CDR3 is TGTGCCAGCAGTCAGCTAGCGGGAGGGTTGGATACGCAGTATTTT.

About this clonotype: Possible read error: a much larger clone is one base away. The chain employs TRBV6-2 or TRBV6-3 and TRBJ2-7, with D unclear. The CDR3 sequence is 11 residues long. Germline CDR1 MNHEY, CDR2 SVGEGT. The V end lost 4 bases, the J end lost 2 bases, and 3 bases lay between the germline ends. The CDR3 coding sequence is TGTGCCAGCAGTTGGGCCTACGAGCAGTACTTC. It is translated as CASSWAYEQYF.

The chain combines TRBV3-1 with TRBJ2-4; possible D gene TRBD1, 5 bases. This CDR3 is 15 amino acids long. CDR1 and CDR2 from the germline V gene are LGHDT and YNNKEL (reference sequence). Trimming cost V 6 bases and J 3 bases, with 15 bases left between them. The CDR3 nucleotides are TGTGCCAGCAGTCCTATAGGGGATGTCAAAAACATTCAGTACTTC. It encodes CASSPIGDVKNIQYF.

The chain employs TRBV28 and TRBJ1-5; D ambiguous. The germline V gene encodes CDR1 MDHEN and CDR2 SYDVKM. This CDR3 contains 17 residues. With 1 base removed from V and 6 bases from J, the gap between germline ends came to 19 bases. CDR3: CASSLYPARRPGQPQHF. DNA for the CDR3: TGTGCCAGCAGTTTATACCCAGCGAGGCGGCCCGGTCAGCCCCAGCATTTT.

The sample holds a few counts of this clonotype. The chain links TRBV7-2 to TRBJ2-2; TRBD1 matches 12 bases. CDR3 length: 16 amino acids. The V gene end was trimmed by 6 bases and the J gene end by 4 bases; junction bases not matched to a gene: 6. Germline V gene data show CDR1 as SGHTA and CDR2 as FQGNSA. The CDR3 here is CASRHPGQGATGELFF. The CDR3 coding sequence is TGTGCCAGCAGACATCCGGGACAGGGGGCCACCGGGGAGCTGTTTTTT.

The chain uses TRBV27 and TRBJ2-7; D might be TRBD1 or TRBD2, each matching 6 bases. CDR3 size: 14 residues. Germline CDR1 and CDR2: MNHEY and SMNVEV (reference sequence). V lost 4 bases and J 7 bases, leaving 17 bases between the germline ends. CDR3 DNA sequence: TGTGCCAGCAGTTACAGGGCTGGGACTTATGAGCAGTACTTC. Protein product: CASSYRAGTYEQYF.

V usage is TRBV4-3 and J usage is TRBJ2-2; 7 nucleotides match TRBD1. This CDR3 is 17 amino acids long. Germline V gene sequence: CDR1 LGHNA, CDR2 YSLEER. J lost 0 bases, V lost 0 bases, and 4 bases had no gene match. CDR3 in DNA: TGCGCCAGCAGCCAAGAAGTAGGGGGCGCGAACACCGGGGAGCTGTTTTTT. Amino acid sequence: CASSQEVGGANTGELFF.

This clonotype was recorded many times. This chain uses TRBV9 with TRBJ2-2; D is undetermined. V was cut by 6 bases and J by 3 bases, with 15 bases left in between. The CDR3 contains 15 residues. The V gene's germline CDR1 is SGDLS and CDR2 YYNGEE. The CDR3 DNA is TGTGCCAGCAACCGCCCTAACATAGACACCGGGGAGCTGTTTTTT. Its translation: CASNRPNIDTGELFF.

J is TRBJ1-1 and V is TRBV7-9; no clear D gene. Trimming removed 4 bases at V and 8 bases at J, with 11 bases between. Germline loops: CDR1 SEHNR, CDR2 FQNEAQ (reference sequence). The CDR3 totals 12 residues. The CDR3 loop reads CASSSLDREAFF. CDR3 DNA sequence: TGTGCCAGCAGCTCCCTCGACCGGGAAGCTTTCTTT.

To note about this clonotype: Possible read error: a much larger clone is one base away. The gene calls are TRBV28 and TRBJ1-1, with D unclear. Germline V gene data show CDR1 as MDHEN and CDR2 as SYDVKM. The CDR3 has 14 residues. CDR3 sequence (DNA): TGTGCCAACAGTTTACTACGGCTGGGCACTGAAGCTTTCTTT. Translating gives CANSLLRLGTEAFF.

This clonotype has a handful of counts. The CDR3 DNA is TGTGCCAGCAGAAGTACCGGGACCGTAAACAATGAGCAGTTCTTC. The encoded protein is CASRSTGTVNNEQFF. This sequence joins TRBV6-2 or TRBV6-3 and TRBJ2-1; possibly TRBD1 or TRBD2 for D (5 bases each). V was trimmed by 6 bases and J by 5 bases, leaving 17 bases between them. This CDR3 is built from 15 residues. The germline V gene encodes CDR1 MNHEY and CDR2 SVGEGT.

In this sample, this clonotype turned up a few times. The gene calls are TRBV28 and TRBJ1-3, with 7 bases fitting TRBD1. The ends lost 5 bases at V and 0 bases at J; junction bases unmatched: 10. The CDR3 runs to 17 residues. The germline V gene has CDR1 MDHEN and CDR2 SYDVKM. The CDR3 reads CASSLRDSFGSGNTIYF. The CDR3 bases are TGTGCCAGCAGTCTTCGGGACAGCTTCGGCTCTGGAAACACCATATATTTT.

Only a few counts were recorded for this clonotype. V is TRBV19 and J is TRBJ2-7, with TRBD1 matching 8 bases. The V gene's germline CDR1 is LNHDA and CDR2 SQIVND (reference sequence). The CDR3 spans 15 residues. V was pared by 1 base and J by 3 bases, with 5 bases of the junction left unmatched. The chain's CDR3 is CASSIGQGAIYEQYF. DNA for the CDR3: TGTGCCAGTAGTATAGGCCAGGGGGCAATCTACGAGCAGTACTTC.

Worth noting for this clonotype: A read error is possible here, since a much larger clone lies one base away. The V gene is TRBV5-6, the J gene TRBJ2-7; D possibly uses TRBD1 or TRBD2 (5 bases each). Germline loops: CDR1 SGHDT, CDR2 YYEEEE. There are 12 residues in the CDR3. The CDR3 region is CASSTGTYEQHF. The CDR3 DNA reads TGTGCCAGCAGCACCGGGACCTACGAGCAGCACTTC.

The chain uses TRBV27 and TRBJ2-2; D is unresolved. This CDR3 is 14 amino acids long. Trimming removed 4 bases at V and 4 bases at J, with 10 bases between. CDR1 is MNHEY, CDR2 SMNVEV, per germline (reference sequence). The CDR3 loop reads CASSSSSGTGELFF. In DNA form, the CDR3 reads TGTGCCAGCAGTTCCTCCTCCGGCACCGGGGAGCTGTTTTTT.

The V and J genes are TRBV6-5 and TRBJ2-2; perhaps TRBD1 as D (7 bases). The ends were cut back, 0 bases at V and 0 bases at J, with 17 bases in the middle. This CDR3 spans 19 amino acids. Germline lookup yields CDR1 MNHEY and CDR2 SVGAGI. Here the CDR3 DNA reads TGTGCCAGCAGTTACTCGGGGGGACAGATTACCACGAACACCGGGGAGCTGTTTTTT. Amino acids: CASSYSGGQITTNTGELFF.

The chain joins TRBV25-1 to TRBJ2-3, with D tentatively TRBD1 (7 bases). V gave up 9 bases and J gave up 3 bases, with 16 bases separating them. Per germline, CDR1 MGHDK and CDR2 SYGVNS. This CDR3 spans 14 amino acids. This CDR3 is CASRQGGRTDTQYF. The CDR3 DNA is TGTGCCAGTAGACAGGGAGGTAGGACAGATACGCAGTATTTT. Full variable domain (rest looked up from reference TRBV25-1 and TRBJ2-3): EADIYQTPRYLVIGTGKKITLECSQTMGHDKMYWYQQDPGMELHLIHYSYGVNSTEKGDLSSESTVSRIRTEHFPLTLESARPSHTSQYLCASRQGGRTDTQYFGPGTRLTVL.

The chain carries TRBV20-1 and TRBJ1-4; D remains unclear. Germline-derived CDR1 and CDR2 are DFQATT and SNEGSKA (reference sequence). This CDR3 contains 17 residues. V lost 0 bases, J lost 2 bases, and 16 bases lay in between. The CDR3 loop reads CSARDLNLLSTNEKLFF. The CDR3, as DNA: TGCAGTGCTAGAGATCTAAACCTCCTAAGCACTAATGAAAAACTGTTTTTT.

This chain connects TRBV7-9 to TRBJ1-2; no reliable D call. The CDR3 sequence is 17 residues long. V lost 1 base, J lost 4 bases, and 19 bases lay in between. Germline V gene data show CDR1 as SEHNR and CDR2 as FQNEAQ (reference sequence). For the CDR3, the DNA is TGTGCCAGCAGCTTAGAGTCTACAGATTATCTATTCTATGGCTACACCTTC. It translates to CASSLESTDYLFYGYTF.